Listed below are T cell receptor beta chains from one sample, sequenced in a study of shared clonotypes between healthy human individuals. The table came from immunoSEQ multiplex PCR; TCRdb's copy has only in-frame clones and leaves some out. The table has about 1.5 million clones, around 98% seen once; the top ten hold about 0.4%. Sequenced: naive CD4+ T cells sorted from blood. The origin of the receptors is a man aged 25-40 years in good health. The CDR3 runs from the conserved cysteine through the conserved F or W. Fields, in order: J gene, clone size, D gene, V gene, CDR3 DNA, CDR3 protein. A D gene is named only where the DNA matches it firmly. Rows may omit the clone size; those that give it use once, few, many or a size class.

TRBJ2-1	NA	NA	TRBV4-3	TGCGCCAGCAGCCAAGTCGTAGGGAGCAATGAGCAGTTCTTC	CASSQVVGSNEQFF
TRBJ2-7	NA	TRBD1	TRBV4-3	TGCGCCAGCAGCCACCGGACAGGACTCTACGAGCAGTACTTC	CASSHRTGLYEQYF
TRBJ2-7	NA	NA	TRBV28	TGTGCCAGCAGCCGATCAATGACCGTAATCTCCTACGAGCAGTACTTC	CASSRSMTVISYEQYF
TRBJ1-2	NA	NA	TRBV2	TGTGCCAGCAGTGAAAAGACAGAAAGCTATGGCTACACCTTC	CASSEKTESYGYTF
TRBJ2-1	NA	TRBD2	TRBV11-3	TGTGCCAGCAGCTGGGGACTAGCGGGTAATGAGCAGTTCTTC	CASSWGLAGNEQFF
TRBJ2-7	NA	NA	TRBV4-1	TGCGCCAGCAGCCACTGGCAGTCCTACGAGCAGTACTTC	CASSHWQSYEQYF
TRBJ2-3	NA	TRBD2	TRBV9	TGTGCCAGCAGCAAAACTAGCGGACAAAAAACTAACACAGATACGCAGTATTTT	CASSKTSGQKTNTDTQYF
TRBJ1-5	NA	TRBD1	TRBV28	TGTGCCAGCAGTTCCAGACAGGGGAATCAGCCCCAGCATTTT	CASSSRQGNQPQHF
TRBJ2-7	NA	TRBD2	TRBV14	TGTGCCAGCAGCCAAACGGGAGGGGCCAAGGCCTACGAGCAGTACTTC	CASSQTGGAKAYEQYF
TRBJ2-6	NA	TRBD1	TRBV19	TGTGCCAGTAGTATAGGGGACAGGGGATCCGGGGCCAACGTCCTGACTTTC	CASSIGDRGSGANVLTF
TRBJ2-7	NA	NA	TRBV29-1	TGCAGCGTGGGGAGTGGCAGGGCGAATCTCGCTGGCGAGCAGTACTTC	CSVGSGRANLAGEQYF
TRBJ1-1	NA	NA	TRBV20-1	TGCAGTGCTAGTGGATTTACGGCTTTCTTT	CSASGFTAFF
TRBJ2-3	NA	NA	TRBV5-1	TGCGCCAGCAGCTTGGTTCTAGACGCAGGGGGAGGTACGCAGTATTTT	CASSLVLDAGGGTQYF
TRBJ2-2	NA	NA	TRBV6-4	TGTGCCAGCAGTGACTACCCGAACACCGGGGAGCTGTTTTTT	CASSDYPNTGELFF
TRBJ2-7	NA	NA	TRBV5-5	TGTGCCAGCAGCTTGGCGTCAGACGAGCAGTACTTC	CASSLASDEQYF
TRBJ2-7	NA	NA	TRBV9	TGTGCCAGCAGCGTAGCTTGGACTCGGGACTACGAGCAGTACTTC	CASSVAWTRDYEQYF
TRBJ2-1	NA	NA	TRBV5-4	TGTGCCAGCAGCCGGGAGCGCGGAGGGGGGGATGAGCAGTTCTTC	CASSRERGGGDEQFF
TRBJ2-1	NA	TRBD1	TRBV5-1	TGCGCCAGCAGCCGAGGGACAGCCGGACCCTCCTACAATGAGCAGTTCTTC	CASSRGTAGPSYNEQFF
TRBJ2-5	NA	TRBD2	TRBV7-2	TGTGCCAGCGGAGCCGGGGGGGAGACCCAGTACTTC	CASGAGGETQYF
TRBJ2-3	NA	TRBD1	TRBV5-4	TGTGCCAGCAGCTCCGCCCGACAGGGGAGCACAGATACGCAGTATTTT	CASSSARQGSTDTQYF
TRBJ2-7	NA	TRBD1	TRBV5-1	TGCGCCAGCAGCTTGGTCTACAGGGGGGACGAGCAGTACTTC	CASSLVYRGDEQYF
TRBJ2-1	NA	NA	TRBV7-2	TGTGCCAGCAGCCCACGGACTCGACGATACTCCTACAATGAGCAGTTCTTC	CASSPRTRRYSYNEQFF
TRBJ2-5	NA	TRBD2	TRBV7-2	TGTGCCAGCAGCTTGGACGGGAGGCCCGCGGAGACCCAGTACTTC	CASSLDGRPAETQYF
TRBJ2-7	NA	NA	TRBV29-1	TGCAGCGCTGGGAGGGGGACAGGATTTGATGAGCAGTACTTC	CSAGRGTGFDEQYF
TRBJ1-5	NA	NA	TRBV7-2	TGTGCCAGCAGCTTGTTATCCAGCCATAGCAATCAGCCCCAGCATTTT	CASSLLSSHSNQPQHF
TRBJ2-1	NA	TRBD1	TRBV25-1	TGTGCCAGCAGTCTACCGGGACAGGTCAATGAGCAGTTCTTC	CASSLPGQVNEQFF
TRBJ1-3	NA	NA	TRBV11-2	TGTGCCAGCAGCTTAACACCCACCACCTCCGGAGGACGAAACACCATATATTTT	CASSLTPTTSGGRNTIYF
TRBJ2-7	NA	NA	TRBV29-1	TGCAGCGCATCGGGACTACGACCGGGGGGCGGCGAGCAGTACTTC	CSASGLRPGGGEQYF
TRBJ2-1	NA	TRBD2	TRBV2	TGTGCCAGCAGTGAAGGGCTAGCGGGAGTTTCCTACAATGAGCAGTTCTTC	CASSEGLAGVSYNEQFF
TRBJ2-1	NA	NA	TRBV14	TGTGCCAGCAGCCAAGCCTTTGGCGGCAGGGCCCAAGGTGAGCAGTTCTTC	CASSQAFGGRAQGEQFF
TRBJ1-2	NA	NA	TRBV4-1	TGCGCCAGCAGCCAAACAGCGATCTATGGCTACACCTTC	CASSQTAIYGYTF
TRBJ2-7	NA	TRBD1	TRBV5-4	TGTGCCAGCAGCCCACCCCCGGGACAGGGGGCGGGGGAGCAGTACTTC	CASSPPPGQGAGEQYF
TRBJ2-7	NA	NA	TRBV18	TGTGCCAGCTCACCAGAGAGGTCCTACGAGCAGTACTTC	CASSPERSYEQYF
TRBJ2-7	NA	NA	TRBV11-3	TGTGCCAGCAGCTTAGAGGGCAGGGACTACGAGCAGTACTTC	CASSLEGRDYEQYF
TRBJ1-5	NA	TRBD1	TRBV6-4	TGTGCCAGCAGTGCAGATGCCGGGACAGGGAATCAGCCCCAGCATTTT	CASSADAGTGNQPQHF
TRBJ2-3	NA	TRBD2	TRBV5-1	TGCGCCAGCAGCTTAGATACTGGACTAGCGGGGAACACAGATACGCAGTATTTT	CASSLDTGLAGNTDTQYF
TRBJ1-2	NA	NA	TRBV19	TGTGCCAGTAGTATACCGGGGGGCTGGGGCTACACCTTC	CASSIPGGWGYTF
TRBJ2-7	NA	TRBD2	TRBV4-2	TGTGCCAGCAGCCAAGATCGAGGGAAGCGGGAGAGGCATTACGAGCAGTACTTC	CASSQDRGKRERHYEQYF
TRBJ2-1	once	NA	TRBV7-2	TGTGCCAGCAGCTTAGCGCGGGAAAACAATGAGCAGTTCTTC	CASSLARENNEQFF
TRBJ2-1	NA	NA	TRBV5-1	TGCGCCAGCAGCTTGATGTTCGGGAGTTTGGGGAATGAGCAGTTCTTC	CASSLMFGSLGNEQFF
TRBJ2-7	NA	NA	TRBV20-1	TGCAGTGCTAGTCTAGAAGAGCAGTACTTC	CSASLEEQYF
TRBJ2-7	NA	NA	TRBV19	TGTGCCAGTAGTATCATGACTACCAACTACGAGCAGTACTTC	CASSIMTTNYEQYF
TRBJ2-7	NA	TRBD2	TRBV2	TGTGCCAGCAGTTACGGGCCGGGACTAGCGGGAGAGCAGTACTTC	CASSYGPGLAGEQYF
TRBJ1-4	once	TRBD1	TRBV10-3	TGTGCCATCAGCGGGACAGGGCGTAATGAAAAACTGTTTTTT	CAISGTGRNEKLFF
TRBJ2-7	NA	TRBD2	TRBV7-9	TGTGCCGGCAGCTACCGGACTAGCGGGAGTTACGAGCAGTACTTC	CAGSYRTSGSYEQYF
TRBJ2-2	NA	NA	TRBV18	TGTGCCAGCTCACATGACAACACCGGGGAGCTGTTTTTT	CASSHDNTGELFF
TRBJ1-1	NA	NA	TRBV28	TGTGCCAGCAGGGTCCTTGGCACTGAAGCTTTCTTT	CASRVLGTEAFF
TRBJ2-5	NA	NA	TRBV6-5	TGTGCCAGCAGTCTCCGGGACACCGAAGGGGCGCAGTACTTC	CASSLRDTEGAQYF
TRBJ1-5	NA	NA	TRBV7-9	TGTGCCAGCAGCCGAGGGGGGGATCAGCCCCAGCATTTT	CASSRGGDQPQHF
TRBJ2-3	NA	NA	TRBV9	TGTGCCAGCAGCGCTCTCGGACAGTTTACGCAGTATTTT	CASSALGQFTQYF
TRBJ2-1	once	NA	TRBV28	TGTGCCAGCAAGGTACGGGGCCCAGGCAATGAGCAGTTCTTC	CASKVRGPGNEQFF
TRBJ2-5	NA	TRBD2	TRBV29-1	TGCAGCGTGACAGCGGGAGTTGGCGAGACCCAGTACTTC	CSVTAGVGETQYF
TRBJ2-7	NA	TRBD1	TRBV6-1	TGTGCCAGCAGTGCGGACAGGTTCTCCTACGAGCAGTACTTC	CASSADRFSYEQYF
TRBJ2-2	NA	NA	TRBV28	TGTGCCAGCAGTTTTGTACTCGGGACACCAACGAACACCGGGGAGCTGTTTTTT	CASSFVLGTPTNTGELFF
TRBJ2-7	once	NA	TRBV5-1	TGCGCCAGCAGCTTGCAACACACCTACGAGCAGTACTTC	CASSLQHTYEQYF
TRBJ2-2	NA	NA	TRBV11-2	TGTGCCAGCAGCTTGTTTTCGGCTTCGGGCACCGGGGAGCTGTTTTTT	CASSLFSASGTGELFF
TRBJ2-3	NA	NA	TRBV10-3	TGTGCCATCAGTGGGGGGTTGACAGATACGCAGTATTTT	CAISGGLTDTQYF
TRBJ2-3	NA	NA	TRBV18	TGTGCCAGCTCACCCAGGGCTTCCGGAAGGGGACTCACAGATACGCAGTATTTT	CASSPRASGRGLTDTQYF
TRBJ2-1	once	TRBD2	TRBV10-3	TGTGCCATCAGTGATTTTTTTCTAGCGGGTTCCTACAATGAGCAGTTCTTC	CAISDFFLAGSYNEQFF